This TCR beta chain was recorded in a study of early T cells in non-severe SARS-CoV-2 infection. Whole-study context: From unsorted whole blood, bulk RNA was sequenced, and the chains remained unpaired.

V was trimmed by 6 bases and J by 6 bases, leaving 12 bases between them. The CDR3 length is 12 residues. One entry per CDR3 protein results from TCRdb running MiXCR on the 5' RACE reads. Of 30,000 to 40,000 distinct CDR3 sequences in the sample, around 5.8% were seen once. The chain combines TRBV12-3 or TRBV12-4 with TRBJ2-7; D may correspond to TRBD1 or TRBD2 (5 bases each). The sequences come from whole blood, collected at baseline. The sequence was obtained from an adult who was a healthcare worker with PCR-confirmed SARS-CoV-2 infection or an uninfected control (not recorded which). This CDR3 reads CASRTGTLEQYF. In DNA form, the CDR3 reads TGTGCCAGCAGGACCGGGACCCTCGAGCAGTACTTC.